A single TCR beta chain is shown here with its context. This specimen comes from a study of Ad26.COV2.S vaccination and SARS-CoV-2 variants. The sample's treatment: roughly 18 received Ad26.COV2.S at low or high dose, single or two shots; about 5 received placebo; per-sample allocation not given. Samples analyzed were those drawn on day 63 after the first vaccine or placebo injection. The individual, an adult aged 18-55 years, was a donor in Boston. The vaccine antigen was prefusion-stabilized Wuhan SARS-CoV-2 spike. Profiled with immunoSEQ multiplex PCR; TCRdb holds only in-frame clones, not every one. The table has 350,000 to 500,000 clones, more than 75% seen once; the top ten hold less than 4%. The sequenced sample was peripheral blood, obtained in a trial of Ad26.COV2.S vaccine versus placebo. The receptor comes from a person aged 18-60 years who received the Ad26.COV2.S COVID-19 vaccine or a placebo.

The CDR3 protein is CASSPAPGVILDNTEAFF. Written as DNA, the CDR3 is TGTGCCAGCTCACCGGCCCCAGGGGTGATACTCGACAACACTGAAGCTTTCTTT. The chain uses TRBV18 and TRBJ1-1, with a tentative D call TRBD1 (6 bases). CDR1 is KGHSH, CDR2 LQKENI, per germline. This CDR3 has 18 amino acids. V was shortened by 3 bases and J by 2 bases, with 22 bases between the two germline ends.